This T cell receptor (beta chain) was documented in a study of T cell clonality in common variable immunodeficiency. This clone was found many times. The sequenced fragment ends 3 residues before the CDR3 boundary, so the rest is inferred from the germline J gene. The germline V gene has CDR1 PRHDT and CDR2 FYEKMQ (reference sequence). CDR3 size: 16 residues. Deletions cut 3 bases from V and 3 bases from J, with 14 bases between. Repertoires were generated with immunoSEQ multiplex PCR, while TCRdb's copy carries only in-frame clones and drops some. This sample carries about 45,000 clones, none of them present only once.

Sequenced input: peripheral blood mononuclear cells. This chain links TRBV13 with TRBJ2-2, with D tentatively TRBD1 (6 bases). The receptor comes from a person aged 18 to 75 in good health. Incomplete CDR3 DNA: TGTGCCAGCAGCTTGAAACAGGGTCGGGACACCGGGGAG. As protein: CASSLKQGRDTGE. The full CDR3 protein is CASSLKQGRDTGELFF. Together with reference TRBV13 and TRBJ2-2, the CDR3 gives the full variable domain: AAGVIQSPRHLIKEKRETATLKCYPIPRHDTVYWYQQGPGQDPQFLISFYEKMQSDKGSIPDRFSAQQFSDYHSELNMSSLELGDSALYFCASSLKQGRDTGELFFGEGSRLTVL.